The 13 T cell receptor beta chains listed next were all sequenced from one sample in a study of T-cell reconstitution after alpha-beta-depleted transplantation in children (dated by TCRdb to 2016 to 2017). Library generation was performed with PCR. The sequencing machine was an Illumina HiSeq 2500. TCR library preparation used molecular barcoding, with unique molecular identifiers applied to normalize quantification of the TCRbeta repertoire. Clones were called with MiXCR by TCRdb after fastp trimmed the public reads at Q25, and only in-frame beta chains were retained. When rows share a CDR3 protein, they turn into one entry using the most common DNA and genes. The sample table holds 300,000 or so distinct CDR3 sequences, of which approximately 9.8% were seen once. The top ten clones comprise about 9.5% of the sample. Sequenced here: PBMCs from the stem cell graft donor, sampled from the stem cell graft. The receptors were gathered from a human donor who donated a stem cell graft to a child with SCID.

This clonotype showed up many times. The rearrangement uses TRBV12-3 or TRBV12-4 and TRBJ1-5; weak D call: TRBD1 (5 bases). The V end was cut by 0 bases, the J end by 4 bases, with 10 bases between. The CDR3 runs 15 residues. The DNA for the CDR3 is TGTGCCAGCAGTTTAGCGCGGACACCTAATCAGCCCCAGCATTTT. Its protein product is CASSLARTPNQPQHF.

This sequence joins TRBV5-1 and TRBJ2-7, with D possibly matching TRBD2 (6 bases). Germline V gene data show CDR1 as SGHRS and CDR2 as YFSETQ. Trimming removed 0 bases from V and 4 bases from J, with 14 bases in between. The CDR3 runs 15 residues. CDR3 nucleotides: TGCGCCAGCAGCTTGGTGGCCGGGGGACTTTACGAGCAGTACTTC. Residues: CASSLVAGGLYEQYF. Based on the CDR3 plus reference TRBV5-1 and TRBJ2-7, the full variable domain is KAGVTQTPRYLIKTRGQQVTLSCSPISGHRSVSWYQQTPGQGLQFLFEYFSETQRNKGNFPGRFSGRQFSNSRSEMNVSTLELGDSALYLCASSLVAGGLYEQYFGPGTRLTVT.

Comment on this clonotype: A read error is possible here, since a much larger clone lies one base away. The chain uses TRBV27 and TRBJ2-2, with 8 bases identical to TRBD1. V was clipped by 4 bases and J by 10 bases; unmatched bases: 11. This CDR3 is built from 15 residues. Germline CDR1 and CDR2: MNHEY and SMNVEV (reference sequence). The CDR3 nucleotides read TGTGCCAGCAGTTCCGGACAGGGCCCCTACGAGGAGCTGTTTTTT. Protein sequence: CASSSGQGPYEELFF.

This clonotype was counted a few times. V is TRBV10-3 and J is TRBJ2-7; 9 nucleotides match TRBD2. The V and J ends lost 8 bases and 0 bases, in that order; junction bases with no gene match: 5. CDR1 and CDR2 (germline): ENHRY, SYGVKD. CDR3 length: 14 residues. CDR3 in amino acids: CAISGTSFSYEQYF. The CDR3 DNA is TGTGCCATCTCTGGGACTAGCTTCTCCTACGAGCAGTACTTC.

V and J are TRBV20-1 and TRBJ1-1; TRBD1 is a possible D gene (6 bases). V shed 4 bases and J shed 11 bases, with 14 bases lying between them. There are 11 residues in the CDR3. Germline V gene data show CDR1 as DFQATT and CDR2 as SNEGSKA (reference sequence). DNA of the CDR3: TGCAGTGCTATGTTGGGGGCGAGGGCTTTCTTT. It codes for CSAMLGARAFF.

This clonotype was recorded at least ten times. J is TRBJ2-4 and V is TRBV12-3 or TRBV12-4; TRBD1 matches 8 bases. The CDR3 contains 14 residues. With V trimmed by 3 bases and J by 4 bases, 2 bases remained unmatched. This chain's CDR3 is CASSLRQGKNIQYF. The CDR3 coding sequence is TGTGCCAGCAGTTTGAGACAGGGGAAAAACATTCAGTACTTC.

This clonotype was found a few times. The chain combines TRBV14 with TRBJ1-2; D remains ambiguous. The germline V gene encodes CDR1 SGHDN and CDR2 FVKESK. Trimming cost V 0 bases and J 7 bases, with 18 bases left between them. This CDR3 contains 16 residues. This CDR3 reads CASSQDQEDRPSGYTF. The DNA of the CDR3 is TGTGCCAGCAGCCAAGATCAAGAAGATAGGCCTTCTGGCTACACCTTC.

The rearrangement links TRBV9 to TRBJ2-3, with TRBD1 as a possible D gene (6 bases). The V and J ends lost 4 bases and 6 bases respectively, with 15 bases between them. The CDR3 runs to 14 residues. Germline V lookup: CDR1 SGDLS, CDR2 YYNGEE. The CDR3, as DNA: TGTGCCAGCAGCCGGACTGGGGGCGGGGATACGCAGTATTTT. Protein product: CASSRTGGGDTQYF. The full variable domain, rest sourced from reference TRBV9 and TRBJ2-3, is DSGVTQTPKHLITATGQRVTLRCSPRSGDLSVYWYQQSLDQGLQFLIQYYNGEERAKGNILERFSAQQFPDLHSELNLSSLELGDSALYFCASSRTGGGDTQYFGPGTRLTVL.

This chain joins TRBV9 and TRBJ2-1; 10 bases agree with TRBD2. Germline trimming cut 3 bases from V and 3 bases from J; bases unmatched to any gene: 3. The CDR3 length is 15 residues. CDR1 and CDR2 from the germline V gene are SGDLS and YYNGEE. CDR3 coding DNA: TGTGCCAGCAGCGCCGGACTAGCGGACTACAATGAGCAGTTCTTC. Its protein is CASSAGLADYNEQFF.

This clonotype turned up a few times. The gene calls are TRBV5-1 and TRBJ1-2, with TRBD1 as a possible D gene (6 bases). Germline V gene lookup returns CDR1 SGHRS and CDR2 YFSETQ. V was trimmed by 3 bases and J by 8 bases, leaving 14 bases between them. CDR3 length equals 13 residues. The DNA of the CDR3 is TGCGCCAGCAGCTCGGACAGAGACTGGGGCTACACCTTC. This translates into CASSSDRDWGYTF.

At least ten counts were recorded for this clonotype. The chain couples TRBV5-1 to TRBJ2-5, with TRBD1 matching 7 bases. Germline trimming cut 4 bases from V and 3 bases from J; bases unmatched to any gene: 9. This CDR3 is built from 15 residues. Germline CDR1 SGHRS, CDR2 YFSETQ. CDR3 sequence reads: CASSLYPGTEETQYF. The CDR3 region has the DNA TGCGCCAGCAGCCTGTACCCCGGGACAGAAGAGACCCAGTACTTC.

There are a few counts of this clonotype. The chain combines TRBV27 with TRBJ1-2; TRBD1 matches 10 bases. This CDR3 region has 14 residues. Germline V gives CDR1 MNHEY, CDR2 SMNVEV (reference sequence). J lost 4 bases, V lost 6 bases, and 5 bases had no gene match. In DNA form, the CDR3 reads TGTGCCAGCAGCACCTGGGACAGGGGCTATGGCTACACCTTC. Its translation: CASSTWDRGYGYTF.

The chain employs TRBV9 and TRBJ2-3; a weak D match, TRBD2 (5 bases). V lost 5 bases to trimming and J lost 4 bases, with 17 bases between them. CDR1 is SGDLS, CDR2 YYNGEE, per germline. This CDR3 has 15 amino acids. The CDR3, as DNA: TGTGCCAGCAGTCCCCTAGCCGGTACTGCAGATACGCAGTATTTT. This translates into CASSPLAGTADTQYF.